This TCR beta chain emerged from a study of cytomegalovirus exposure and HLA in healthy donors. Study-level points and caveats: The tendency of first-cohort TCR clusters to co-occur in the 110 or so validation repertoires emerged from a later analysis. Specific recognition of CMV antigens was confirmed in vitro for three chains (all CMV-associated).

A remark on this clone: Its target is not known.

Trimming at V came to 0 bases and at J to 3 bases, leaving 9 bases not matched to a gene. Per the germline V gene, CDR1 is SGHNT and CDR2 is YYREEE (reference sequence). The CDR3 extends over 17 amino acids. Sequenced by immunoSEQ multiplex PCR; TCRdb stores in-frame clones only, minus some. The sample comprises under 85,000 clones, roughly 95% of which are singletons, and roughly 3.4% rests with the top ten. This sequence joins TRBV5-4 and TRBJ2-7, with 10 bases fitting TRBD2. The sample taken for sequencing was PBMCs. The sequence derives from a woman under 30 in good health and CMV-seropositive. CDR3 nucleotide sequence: TGTGCCAGCAGCTTGGGGCTAGCGGGAGCCGATCTCTACGAGCAGTACTTC. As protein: CASSLGLAGADLYEQYF. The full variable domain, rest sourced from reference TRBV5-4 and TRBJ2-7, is ETGVTQSPTHLIKTRGQQVTLRCSSQSGHNTVSWYQQALGQGPQFIFQYYREEENGRGNFPPRFSGLQFPNYSSELNVNALELDDSALYLCASSLGLAGADLYEQYFGPGTRLTVT.